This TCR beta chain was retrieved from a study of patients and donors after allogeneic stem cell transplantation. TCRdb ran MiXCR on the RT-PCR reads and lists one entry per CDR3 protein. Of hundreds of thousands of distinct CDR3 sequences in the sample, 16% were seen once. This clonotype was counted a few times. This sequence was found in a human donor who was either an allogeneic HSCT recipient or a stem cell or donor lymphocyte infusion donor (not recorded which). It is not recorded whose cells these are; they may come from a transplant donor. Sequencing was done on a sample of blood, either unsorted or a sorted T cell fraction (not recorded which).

This CDR3 is CSAAGYKNEKLFF. In DNA, the CDR3 is TGCAGTGCAGCAGGTTATAAGAATGAAAAACTGTTTTTT. V and J are TRBV20-1 and TRBJ1-4; D unresolved. Per the germline V gene, CDR1 is DFQATT and CDR2 is SNEGSKA (reference sequence). V dropped 6 bases and J dropped 5 bases, with 13 bases sitting between them. The CDR3 loop spans 13 amino acids.